Below are 28 T cell receptor beta chains sequenced from a single sample in a study of cytomegalovirus exposure and HLA in healthy donors. PCR involved 60 Vbeta and 13 Jbeta primers. Libraries were prepared by immunoSEQ multiplex PCR; TCRdb keeps only in-frame clonotypes and omits some of them. Recorded for this sample: under 70,000 clones. Sequencing was carried out using PBMCs. The receptors here all came from a female donor in good health and CMV-seropositive.

The chain has TRBV28 and TRBJ1-1, with 10 bases identical to TRBD1. Germline lookup yields CDR1 MDHEN and CDR2 SYDVKM. This CDR3 is 14 amino acids long. V shed 7 bases and J 2 bases; nucleotides not matched to a gene: 4. In nucleotides, the CDR3 is TGTGCCAGCAAGGACAGGGGGGGCAACACTGAAGCTTTCTTT. It translates to CASKDRGGNTEAFF.

CDR3 amino acids: CASSFSGRSYEQYF. The CDR3 DNA reads TGTGCCAGCAGTTTTAGCGGGAGATCCTACGAGCAGTACTTC. The V call is TRBV27, the J call TRBJ2-7; 9 bases fit TRBD2. V trimming: 3 bases; J trimming: 1 base; junction bases outside the gene matches: 1. The CDR3 has 14 amino acids. Germline lookup yields CDR1 MNHEY and CDR2 SMNVEV (reference sequence).

V and J are TRBV19 and TRBJ2-2; D is possibly TRBD2 (6 bases). V was pared by 1 base and J by 4 bases, with 13 bases between. The length of the CDR3 is 16 residues. Germline CDR1 and CDR2: LNHDA and SQIVND (reference sequence). The DNA of the CDR3 is TGTGCCAGTAGTATAGCCGACGCCGGGAGCACCGGGGAGCTGTTTTTT. It encodes CASSIADAGSTGELFF.

V usage is TRBV7-7 and J usage is TRBJ1-1; D ambiguous. The CDR3 is 13 amino acids. V was clipped by 1 base and J by 3 bases, with 6 bases between them. Germline CDR1 and CDR2: SSHAT and FNYEAQ (reference sequence). DNA of the CDR3: TGTGCCAGCAGCTTAGACACCGACACTGAAGCTTTCTTT. It encodes CASSLDTDTEAFF.

The chain links TRBV12-5 to TRBJ1-4; 7 nucleotides agree with TRBD1. Germline V lookup: CDR1 LGHNT, CDR2 FRNRAP. This CDR3 has 14 amino acids. Losses at the gene ends were 5 bases for V and 8 bases for J; bases not matched to a gene: 8. CDR3 in DNA: TGTGCTAGTGGTGTAATACAGGGGAACGAAAAACTGTTTTTT. Translating it yields CASGVIQGNEKLFF.

The V gene is TRBV18, the J gene TRBJ1-1; 7 bases are a match to TRBD1. This CDR3 region has 14 residues. After removal of 8 bases from V and 4 bases from J, the junction contained 10 bases not matched to a gene. The V gene's germline CDR1 is KGHSH and CDR2 LQKENI. DNA for the CDR3: TGTGCCAGCGGAGAGGCAGGGGGAGGCACTGAAGCTTTCTTT. As protein: CASGEAGGGTEAFF. Using reference TRBV18 and TRBJ1-1 for the parts outside the CDR3, the full variable domain is NAGVMQNPRHLVRRRGQEARLRCSPMKGHSHVYWYRQLPEEGLKFMVYLQKENIIDESGMPKERFSAEFPKEGPSILRIQQVVRGDSAAYFCASGEAGGGTEAFFGQGTRLTVV.

The rearrangement uses TRBV6-6 and TRBJ2-1; D unresolved. Per the germline V gene, CDR1 is MNHNY and CDR2 is SVGAGI (reference sequence). V was pared by 6 bases and J by 4 bases, with 10 bases between. The CDR3 is made up of 13 amino acids. In DNA, the CDR3 is TGTGCCAGCAGATTCGACACGTACAATGAGCAGTTCTTC. This sequence encodes CASRFDTYNEQFF.

This chain links TRBV20-1 with TRBJ1-2; D unresolved. V lost 7 bases, J lost 8 bases, and 11 bases lay in between. CDR3 length equals 10 residues. The germline CDR1 and CDR2 sequences are DFQATT and SNEGSKA (reference sequence). CDR3 region: CSDSRSGYTF. CDR3 bases: TGCAGTGATAGTCGTTCGGGCTACACCTTC.

V usage is TRBV5-1 and J usage is TRBJ2-1, with 12 bases aligning to TRBD2. This CDR3 comprises 16 residues. CDR1 and CDR2 from the germline V gene are SGHRS and YFSETQ. After removal of 4 bases from V and 9 bases from J, the junction contained 11 bases not matched to a gene. CDR3 nucleotide sequence: TGCGCCAGCAGCGTTCCGGGACTAGCGGGCCGCGGTGAGCAGTTCTTC. It yields the protein CASSVPGLAGRGEQFF.

The chain uses TRBV5-5 and TRBJ1-2, with D unclear. CDR3 size: 14 residues. Trimming removed 1 base from V and 6 bases from J, with 13 bases in between. Germline assignment: CDR1 SGHKS and CDR2 YYEKEE (reference sequence). The CDR3 DNA sequence: TGTGCCAGCAGCTTGACCGCTTTCGTAGATGGCTACACCTTC. Translation: CASSLTAFVDGYTF. The entire variable domain, with the rest obtained from reference TRBV5-5 and TRBJ1-2, is as follows: DAGVTQSPTHLIKTRGQQVTLRCSPISGHKSVSWYQQVLGQGPQFIFQYYEKEERGRGNFPDRFSARQFPNYSSELNVNALLLGDSALYLCASSLTAFVDGYTFGSGTRLTVV.

The genes are TRBV19 and TRBJ2-3; 8 bases are a match to TRBD1. The trim removed 3 bases at V and 5 bases at J, leaving 7 bases unmatched. The CDR3 extends over 15 amino acids. Looked up from germline, CDR1 is LNHDA and CDR2 is SQIVND (reference sequence). CDR3 sequence (DNA): TGTGCCAGTAGTATTTCCGGACAGGGTAAAGATACGCAGTATTTT. Protein product: CASSISGQGKDTQYF.

V gene TRBV5-4 combines with J gene TRBJ1-2; D is uncertain. The V end lost 4 bases, the J end lost 4 bases, and 8 bases lay between the germline ends. Germline values: CDR1 SGHNT, CDR2 YYREEE (reference sequence). The CDR3 loop spans 12 amino acids. The CDR3, as DNA: TGTGCCAGCAGCCGGGAGGCCTATGGCTACACCTTC. Its protein is CASSREAYGYTF.

This chain joins TRBV5-6 and TRBJ1-2; TRBD1 matches at 9 bases. J lost 4 bases, V lost 0 bases, and 7 bases had no gene match. Germline loops: CDR1 SGHDT, CDR2 YYEEEE. The CDR3 spans 16 residues. CDR3 nucleotides: TGTGCCAGCAGCTTGGCAAACAGGGGGCAGGGCTATGGCTACACCTTC. Residues: CASSLANRGQGYGYTF.

V is TRBV9 and J is TRBJ2-3; 7 positions match TRBD1. Germline V gene data show CDR1 as SGDLS and CDR2 as YYNGEE. The CDR3 covers 14 residues. The V gene end was trimmed by 3 bases and the J gene end by 3 bases; junction bases not matched to a gene: 4. CDR3 residues: CASSDRGVTDTQYF. The CDR3 nucleotides read TGTGCCAGCAGCGACAGGGGAGTTACAGATACGCAGTATTTT.

The genes are TRBV7-9 and TRBJ1-1; 9 nucleotides match TRBD1. V trimming: 0 bases; J trimming: 1 base; junction bases outside the gene matches: 9. Germline V CDR1 and CDR2: SEHNR, FQNEAQ (reference sequence). CDR3 size: 18 residues. CDR3 loop: CASSLALGTGYGNTEAFF. The DNA of the CDR3 is TGTGCCAGCAGCTTAGCTTTGGGGACAGGGTACGGGAACACTGAAGCTTTCTTT.

The CDR3 loop reads CASSLVVGDNEQFF. The CDR3 coding sequence is TGTGCCAGCAGCTTAGTAGTAGGAGACAATGAGCAGTTCTTC. The J gene is TRBJ2-1, the V gene TRBV7-9; D call uncertain. CDR1 is SEHNR and CDR2 is FQNEAQ in the germline V gene (reference sequence). Trimming pared 1 base from V and 5 bases from J, leaving 9 bases between. The CDR3 contains 14 residues.

The chain recombines TRBV6-5 with TRBJ2-7, with 7 bases identical to TRBD2. Germline V gene sequence: CDR1 MNHEY, CDR2 SVGAGI. The CDR3 covers 14 residues. Germline trimming cut 7 bases from V and 6 bases from J; bases unmatched to any gene: 12. CDR3 residues: CASTTGGGRGEQYF. CDR3 sequence (DNA): TGTGCCAGCACCACGGGCGGGGGTAGGGGCGAGCAGTACTTC.

This chain joins TRBV7-9 and TRBJ2-2; D perhaps matches TRBD1 (6 bases). Trimming removed 3 bases at V and 3 bases at J, with 8 bases between. This CDR3 spans 14 amino acids. Germline assignment: CDR1 SEHNR and CDR2 FQNEAQ (reference sequence). The CDR3 spells CASSFAGDTGELFF. In DNA form, the CDR3 reads TGTGCCAGCAGCTTCGCAGGGGACACCGGGGAGCTGTTTTTT.

The chain is built from TRBV9 and TRBJ2-1, with TRBD1 matching 10 bases. Trimming took 4 bases from V and 9 from J; bases not matched to a gene: 10. Germline values: CDR1 SGDLS, CDR2 YYNGEE. CDR3 length equals 15 residues. The CDR3 protein is CASSPRQDRGIEQFF. The CDR3 bases are TGTGCCAGCAGCCCAAGACAGGACAGGGGGATTGAGCAGTTCTTC.

The J gene is TRBJ1-2, the V gene TRBV19, with 7 bases matching TRBD1. Germline V gene lookup returns CDR1 LNHDA and CDR2 SQIVND (reference sequence). The CDR3 covers 14 residues. Trimming at V came to 5 bases and at J to 2 bases, leaving 5 bases not matched to a gene. The CDR3 coding sequence is TGTGCCAGTAGTGAAGGGGACAGAAACTATGGCTACACCTTC. It codes for CASSEGDRNYGYTF. The full variable domain, completed using reference TRBV19 and TRBJ1-2, is DGGITQSPKYLFRKEGQNVTLSCEQNLNHDAMYWYRQDPGQGLRLIYYSQIVNDFQKGDIAEGYSVSREKKESFPLTVTSAQKNPTAFYLCASSEGDRNYGYTFGSGTRLTVV.

The V and J genes are TRBV29-1 and TRBJ2-7; TRBD1 aligns across 8 bases. CDR3 length equals 16 residues. CDR1 and CDR2 from the germline V gene are SQVTM and ANQGSEA. V lost 5 bases, J lost 3 bases, and 15 bases stayed unmatched. CDR3 DNA sequence: TGCAGCGTTCGGGGGTCGGTGAGGACAGGGAGCTACGAGCAGTACTTC. Translating it yields CSVRGSVRTGSYEQYF.

V is TRBV6-1 and J is TRBJ2-4; a weak D match, TRBD1 (5 bases). The germline gives CDR1 MNHNS, CDR2 SASEGT. Trimming removed 7 bases from V and 1 base from J, with 11 bases in between. The CDR3 extends over 14 amino acids. CDR3: CASTLAGAKNIQYF. The CDR3 DNA is TGTGCCAGCACCCTGGCAGGGGCCAAAAACATTCAGTACTTC.

This chain links TRBV7-2 with TRBJ2-3, with D perhaps TRBD1 (5 bases). This CDR3 has 15 amino acids. The germline V gene has CDR1 SGHTA and CDR2 FQGNSA. V was cut by 1 base and J by 6 bases, with 14 bases left in between. As DNA, the CDR3 is TGTGCCAGCAGCTTAGACGCAGGGATGTGGGATACGCAGTATTTT. The encoded protein is CASSLDAGMWDTQYF.

The V gene is TRBV18, the J gene TRBJ1-1; 7 bases are shared with TRBD1. Germline CDR1 reads KGHSH; CDR2 reads LQKENI. The CDR3 is 14 amino acids. The ends lost 5 bases at V and 3 bases at J; junction bases unmatched: 6. This CDR3 reads CASSSTGKDTEAFF. CDR3 DNA sequence: TGTGCCAGCTCATCGACAGGGAAGGACACTGAAGCTTTCTTT.

In the case of this clone: Other DNA sequences from this sample encode an identical CDR3 as well. The rearrangement links TRBV18 to TRBJ1-1; D is perhaps TRBD1 (6 bases). V lost 3 bases to trimming and J lost 2 bases, with 7 bases between them. From germline, CDR1 is KGHSH and CDR2 LQKENI. The CDR3 sequence is 13 residues long. CDR3 nucleotides: TGTGCCAGCTCACCGGGACAAAACACTGAAGCTTTCTTT. It is translated as CASSPGQNTEAFF.

The chain combines TRBV6-1 with TRBJ1-2; 9 positions agree with TRBD1. This CDR3 comprises 13 residues. Germline CDR1 reads MNHNS; CDR2 reads SASEGT. CDR3 DNA: TGTGCTGTGGGCACAGGGGGCACCTATGGCTACACCTTC. Its translation is CAVGTGGTYGYTF.

This chain joins TRBV2 and TRBJ2-2; tentative D call: TRBD2 (6 bases). Germline V gives CDR1 SNHLY, CDR2 FYNNEI. V lost 1 base to trimming and J lost 2 bases, with 17 bases between them. The length of the CDR3 is 18 residues. CDR3 sequence: CASSEELLAEHNTGELFF. The CDR3 coding sequence is TGTGCCAGCAGTGAAGAACTTTTAGCGGAACATAACACCGGGGAGCTGTTTTTT.

The chain couples TRBV6-1 to TRBJ1-1, with 7 bases aligning to TRBD1. Germline trimming cut 6 bases from V and 5 bases from J; bases unmatched to any gene: 12. Germline V gene lookup returns CDR1 MNHNS and CDR2 SASEGT. The CDR3 runs 15 residues. The CDR3 nucleotides read TGTGCCAGCAGGACAGGGTTTTTTGGAAGTACTGAAGCTTTCTTT. Translated, it gives CASRTGFFGSTEAFF.